The 14 T cell receptor beta chains reported below all come from one sample, sequenced in a study of blood T cells in healthy people across ages. A second PCR of 7 to 11 cycles used a sample-barcoded 5' primer and a J-beta primer mix. One entry per CDR3 protein results from TCRdb running MiXCR on the 5' RACE reads. The top ten clones hold 22% of a sample with about 830,000 distinct CDR3 sequences, roughly 64% of them seen once. Sequenced: blood. Receptors originate from a man younger than 40 in good health.

In its sample, this clonotype was seen a few times. This chain links TRBV12-3 or TRBV12-4 with TRBJ2-5, with 12 bases fitting TRBD2. The V segment lost 6 bases and the J segment 4 bases; nucleotides outside the gene matches: 6. CDR3 length: 15 residues. This CDR3 reads CASSLTSGGRETQYF. In DNA, the CDR3 is TGTGCCAGCAGCCTAACTAGCGGGGGGCGAGAGACCCAGTACTTC.

This chain joins TRBV28 and TRBJ2-7; no definite D call. The CDR3 length is 13 residues. V shed 5 bases and J shed 6 bases, with 14 bases lying between them. The germline V gene has CDR1 MDHEN and CDR2 SYDVKM. Here the CDR3 DNA reads TGTGCCAGCAGTAAAGGTGGGCTAGGCGAGCAGTACTTC. This translates into CASSKGGLGEQYF.

This clonotype was observed a few times. V and J are TRBV4-2 and TRBJ2-3; TRBD2 aligns across 10 bases. V shed 4 bases, J shed 3 bases, and the junction held 16 bases outside the gene matches. The germline gives CDR1 LGHNA, CDR2 YNFKEQ. This CDR3 has 19 residues. CDR3 sequence reads: CASSRYQNRLAGDTDTQYF. As DNA, the CDR3 is TGTGCCAGCAGCCGGTATCAAAATCGACTAGCGGGTGATACAGATACGCAGTATTTT.

This clonotype was observed once. The rearrangement joins TRBV6-2 or TRBV6-3 to TRBJ2-7; 14 bases are a match to TRBD2. Trimming cost V 0 bases and J 0 bases; bases outside gene matches: 7. This CDR3 comprises 19 residues. CDR1 is MNHEY, CDR2 SVGEGT, per germline. The CDR3 coding sequence is TGTGCCAGCAGTTACTCCCCCGGGACTAGCGGGGGAAGCTCCTACGAGCAGTACTTC. This codes for CASSYSPGTSGGSSYEQYF.

The rearrangement links TRBV7-7 to TRBJ1-4; D is uncertain. The V end lost 3 bases, the J end lost 10 bases, and 12 bases lay between the germline ends. Per germline, CDR1 SSHAT and CDR2 FNYEAQ (reference sequence). This CDR3 comprises 13 residues. Written as DNA, the CDR3 is TGTGCCAGCAGCTTGTCGGAGTCCGGAAAACTGTTTTTT. Translation: CASSLSESGKLFF.

The J gene is TRBJ2-1, the V gene TRBV20-1; tentatively, D is TRBD2 (5 bases). CDR1 is DFQATT, CDR2 SNEGSKA, per germline (reference sequence). This CDR3 has 13 amino acids. V shed 6 bases and J shed 4 bases, with 13 bases lying between them. CDR3 DNA sequence: TGCAGTGCCCATGGACTGCGGTACAATGAGCAGTTCTTC. This encodes CSAHGLRYNEQFF.

DNA of the CDR3: TGCGCCAGCAGCTTGGGGCTCGGATTGAACACTGAAGCTTTCTTT. Translation gives CASSLGLGLNTEAFF. The rearrangement uses TRBV5-1 and TRBJ1-1; no reliable D call. Germline CDR1 is SGHRS and CDR2 is YFSETQ. The V end was cut by 0 bases, the J end by 0 bases, with 9 bases between. The CDR3 has 15 residues. Variable domain in full (rest from reference TRBV5-1 and TRBJ1-1): KAGVTQTPRYLIKTRGQQVTLSCSPISGHRSVSWYQQTPGQGLQFLFEYFSETQRNKGNFPGRFSGRQFSNSRSEMNVSTLELGDSALYLCASSLGLGLNTEAFFGQGTRLTVV.

This chain links TRBV7-2 with TRBJ2-3; 11 positions agree with TRBD2. Germline V gives CDR1 SGHTA, CDR2 FQGNSA. V gave up 3 bases and J gave up 2 bases; unmatched junction bases: 4. The CDR3 has 16 residues. The CDR3 is CASSFTSGRATDTQYF. In DNA, the CDR3 is TGTGCCAGCAGCTTTACTAGCGGGAGAGCCACAGATACGCAGTATTTT. Looking up the rest from reference TRBV7-2 and TRBJ2-3 gives the full variable domain: GAGVSQSPSNKVTEKGKDVELRCDPISGHTALYWYRQSLGQGLEFLIYFQGNSAPDKSGLPSDRFSAERTGGSVSTLTIQRTQQEDSAVYLCASSFTSGRATDTQYFGPGTRLTVL.

V gene TRBV29-1 combines with J gene TRBJ2-3; D may correspond to TRBD1 or TRBD2 (5 bases each). CDR1 is SQVTM and CDR2 is ANQGSEA in the germline V gene. The V and J ends lost 3 bases and 2 bases respectively, with 9 bases between them. This CDR3 comprises 13 residues. The CDR3 region has the DNA TGCAGCGTTGACCGGGACCACACAGATACGCAGTATTTT. This translates into CSVDRDHTDTQYF.

The CDR3 DNA follows: TGTGCCAGCAGCCCGAGAGGTAGCGGGGGAAGGAATGAGCAGTTCTTC. This sequence encodes CASSPRGSGGRNEQFF. The V gene is TRBV7-2, the J gene TRBJ2-1; 9 bases line up with TRBD2. CDR1 SGHTA and CDR2 FQGNSA come from the germline V gene. Germline trimming cut 5 bases from V and 7 bases from J; bases unmatched to any gene: 12. This CDR3 is 16 amino acids long.

There are a few counts of this clonotype. The CDR3 here is CATQGYNEQFF. CDR3 in DNA: TGTGCCACACAGGGCTACAATGAGCAGTTCTTC. The rearrangement links TRBV6-2 or TRBV6-3 to TRBJ2-1; D is perhaps TRBD1 (6 bases). The CDR3 extends over 11 amino acids. Germline V gene lookup returns CDR1 MNHEY and CDR2 SVGEGT. The V end lost 10 bases, the J end lost 3 bases, and 7 bases lay between the germline ends.

The table lists this clonotype with a few counts. The V call is TRBV15, the J call TRBJ1-6; 7 bases fit TRBD1. J lost 7 bases, V lost 6 bases, and 6 bases had no gene match. The CDR3 contains 14 residues. CDR1 LNHNV and CDR2 YYDKDF come from the germline V gene (reference sequence). The CDR3 region has the DNA TGTGCCACCAGTCGGCCAGGGGGGAATTCACCCCTCCACTTT. Its translation: CATSRPGGNSPLHF. Together with reference TRBV15 and TRBJ1-6, the CDR3 gives the full variable domain: DAMVIQNPRYQVTQFGKPVTLSCSQTLNHNVMYWYQQKSSQAPKLLFHYYDKDFNNEADTPDNFQSRRPNTSFCFLDIRSPGLGDTAMYLCATSRPGGNSPLHFGNGTRLTVT.

This chain links TRBV6-1 with TRBJ2-2, with 8 bases identical to TRBD1. CDR3 length: 21 amino acids. The V gene's germline CDR1 is MNHNS and CDR2 SASEGT. With 2 bases clipped from V and 3 bases from J, the junction kept 20 bases outside the gene matches. The CDR3 coding sequence is TGTGCCAGCAGTGAATGGTATTCCAGGACAGGGTTTACGAAGTACACCGGGGAGCTGTTTTTT. Its translation: CASSEWYSRTGFTKYTGELFF.

The chain couples TRBV28 to TRBJ2-3, with 13 bases lining up with TRBD2. Germline V gene lookup returns CDR1 MDHEN and CDR2 SYDVKM. With 5 bases clipped from V and 5 bases from J, the junction kept 7 bases outside the gene matches. This CDR3 contains 16 residues. The CDR3 here is CASSPWTSGSKDTQYF. The CDR3 DNA follows: TGTGCCAGCAGTCCATGGACTAGCGGGAGTAAAGATACGCAGTATTTT.